The 27 T cell receptor beta chains below come from one sample, sequenced in a study of cytomegalovirus exposure and HLA in healthy donors. PCR primers comprised 60 Vbeta and 13 Jbeta primers. Assay used: immunoSEQ multiplex PCR; TCRdb lists only in-frame clones, some missing. The repertoire holds about 120,000 clones, with approximately 76% as singletons. The source material was PBMCs. These receptors all come from a man between 60 and 70 years old in good health and CMV-seropositive.

The chain is built from TRBV5-1 and TRBJ2-3, with D maybe TRBD1 (5 bases). Germline CDR1 reads SGHRS; CDR2 reads YFSETQ. Trimming removed 0 bases at V and 2 bases at J, with 10 bases between. This CDR3 is built from 15 residues. The chain's CDR3 is CASSLVGRATDTQYF. DNA for the CDR3: TGCGCCAGCAGCTTGGTTGGCAGGGCCACAGATACGCAGTATTTT.

This chain links TRBV30 with TRBJ1-2; 7 positions match TRBD1. From germline, CDR1 is GTSNPN and CDR2 SVGIG (reference sequence). The CDR3 contains 12 residues. After removal of 1 base from V and 5 bases from J, the junction contained 1 base not matched to a gene. The CDR3 DNA reads as TGTGCCTGGAGTGGGACAGGATATGGCTACACCTTC. Encoded protein: CAWSGTGYGYTF.

This clone was detected a few times. The chain combines TRBV12-5 with TRBJ1-2; no firm D call. The CDR3 consists of 14 residues. From germline, CDR1 is LGHNT and CDR2 FRNRAP. V was trimmed by 3 bases and J by 6 bases, leaving 14 bases between them. The CDR3 nucleotides read TGTGCTAGTGGTTTAACCACCAGTATCGATGGCTACACCTTC. Its translation is CASGLTTSIDGYTF. Supplemented by reference TRBV12-5 and TRBJ1-2, the full variable domain reads DARVTQTPRHKVTEMGQEVTMRCQPILGHNTVFWYRQTMMQGLELLAYFRNRAPLDDSGMPKDRFSAEMPDATLATLKIQPSEPRDSAVYFCASGLTTSIDGYTFGSGTRLTVV.

The CDR3 here is CASSEVASFPETQYF. CDR3 coding DNA: TGTGCCAGCAGTGAAGTGGCTAGCTTCCCAGAGACCCAGTACTTC. The chain uses TRBV6-1 and TRBJ2-5; D possibly corresponds to TRBD2 (5 bases). This CDR3 is built from 15 residues. V lost 1 base and J 4 bases, leaving 13 bases between the germline ends. Germline CDR1 is MNHNS and CDR2 is SASEGT.

This chain joins TRBV6-1 and TRBJ1-2; D is unclear. The V and J ends lost 4 bases and 5 bases respectively, with 8 bases between them. CDR1 and CDR2 (germline): MNHNS, SASEGT. This CDR3 is built from 12 residues. The CDR3 DNA is TGTGCCAGCAGTGTGACGGGGTATGGCTACACCTTC. The encoded protein is CASSVTGYGYTF.

The chain has TRBV2 and TRBJ2-2, with a weak D call TRBD1 (6 bases). The V end lost 6 bases, the J end lost 4 bases, and 15 bases lay between the germline ends. The CDR3 is made up of 15 amino acids. Germline values: CDR1 SNHLY, CDR2 FYNNEI. The CDR3 sequence: CASSVQGQGTGELFF. For the CDR3, the DNA is TGTGCCAGCAGCGTACAGGGTCAGGGCACCGGGGAGCTGTTTTTT. Full variable domain (missing parts from reference TRBV2 and TRBJ2-2): EPEVTQTPSHQVTQMGQEVILRCVPISNHLYFYWYRQILGQKVEFLVSFYNNEISEKSEIFDDQFSVERPDGSNFTLKIRSTKLEDSAMYFCASSVQGQGTGELFFGEGSRLTVL.

This sequence joins TRBV15 and TRBJ2-4; weak D call: TRBD1 (6 bases). There are 14 residues in the CDR3. With 11 bases removed from V and 3 bases from J, the gap between germline ends came to 17 bases. Germline CDR1 reads LNHNV; CDR2 reads YYDKDF (reference sequence). The CDR3, as DNA: TGTGCCTCCCAGGAAGGGGGAAGCAAAAACATTCAGTACTTC. This gives the protein CASQEGGSKNIQYF.

The chain carries TRBV10-3 and TRBJ2-2; 8 bases fit TRBD2. The CDR3 extends over 14 amino acids. Germline trimming cut 10 bases from V and 0 bases from J; bases unmatched to any gene: 4. The germline CDR1 and CDR2 sequences are ENHRY and SYGVKD. In DNA form, the CDR3 reads TGTGCCACCAGACTAGCGACGAACACCGGGGAGCTGTTTTTT. Protein sequence: CATRLATNTGELFF.

This sequence joins TRBV6-6 and TRBJ2-1, with D perhaps TRBD1 (6 bases). Germline loops: CDR1 MNHNY, CDR2 SVGAGI (reference sequence). V was clipped by 7 bases and J by 2 bases, with 18 bases between them. The CDR3 is 16 residues long. DNA of the CDR3: TGTGCCAGCAAATCCAGGCAGGGGATGACCTACAATGAGCAGTTCTTC. Amino acid sequence: CASKSRQGMTYNEQFF.

Details on this clone: This sample also contains other DNA sequences that code for the same CDR3. The rearrangement links TRBV5-1 to TRBJ1-4; the D is unclear. This CDR3 spans 14 amino acids. From germline, CDR1 is SGHRS and CDR2 YFSETQ. V was shortened by 1 base and J by 0 bases, with 4 bases between the two germline ends. The CDR3 sequence is CASSLTATNEKLFF. The CDR3 coding sequence is TGCGCCAGCAGCTTGACAGCAACTAATGAAAAACTGTTTTTT.

In its sample, this clone was seen a few times. The rearrangement joins TRBV6-6 to TRBJ1-5; the match to TRBD1 covers 7 bases. This CDR3 is built from 15 residues. Looked up from germline, CDR1 is MNHNY and CDR2 is SVGAGI (reference sequence). V lost 4 bases to trimming and J lost 4 bases; unmatched junction nucleotides: 7. CDR3 protein: CASSSRGTANQPQHF. CDR3 DNA: TGTGCCAGCAGTTCCCGAGGGACAGCAAATCAGCCCCAGCATTTT.

The V gene is TRBV15, the J gene TRBJ2-1, with 9 bases aligning to TRBD2. V was pared by 3 bases and J by 6 bases, with 12 bases of the junction left unmatched. Germline CDR1 LNHNV, CDR2 YYDKDF (reference sequence). CDR3 length: 17 residues. The CDR3 DNA reads as TGTGCCACCAGCAGTCCCCATATAGCGGGAGATTCCAATGAGCAGTTCTTC. The encoded protein is CATSSPHIAGDSNEQFF.

This clone was seen only a few times. The chain uses TRBV27 and TRBJ1-5; D not resolved. The ends were cut back, 6 bases at V and 1 base at J, with 10 bases in the middle. From germline, CDR1 is MNHEY and CDR2 SMNVEV (reference sequence). There are 14 residues in the CDR3. CDR3 sequence reads: CASSSVESNQPQHF. The CDR3, as DNA: TGTGCCAGCAGCAGTGTCGAAAGCAATCAGCCCCAGCATTTT.

The gene calls are TRBV18 and TRBJ1-5, with D possibly TRBD1 on 6 matching bases. CDR3 length: 15 amino acids. Germline CDR1 reads KGHSH; CDR2 reads LQKENI. V lost 3 bases and J 4 bases, leaving 13 bases between the germline ends. CDR3 sequence: CASSPGTSRNQPQHF. Written as DNA, the CDR3 is TGTGCCAGCTCACCGGGGACATCGCGAAATCAGCCCCAGCATTTT.

This clone was seen once. J is TRBJ2-5 and V is TRBV5-1, with 7 bases that match TRBD1. V trimming: 4 bases; J trimming: 2 bases; junction bases outside the gene matches: 2. Germline CDR1 SGHRS, CDR2 YFSETQ. The CDR3 covers 13 residues. Here the CDR3 DNA reads TGCGCCAGCAGCCCGGGACAGCAAGAGACCCAGTACTTC. Translated: CASSPGQQETQYF.

This clone has a single count. This chain links TRBV2 with TRBJ2-3, with 11 bases aligning to TRBD2. The CDR3 is made up of 18 amino acids. Germline CDR1 is SNHLY and CDR2 is FYNNEI. V shed 0 bases and J 0 bases; nucleotides not matched to a gene: 5. The CDR3 sequence: CASSEASTSGRSTDTQYF. The CDR3 DNA follows: TGTGCCAGCAGTGAAGCGAGTACTAGCGGGAGAAGCACAGATACGCAGTATTTT.

V usage is TRBV4-1 and J usage is TRBJ1-1, with D possibly TRBD1 on 5 matching bases. Trimming took 2 bases from V and 5 from J, leaving 12 bases between them. This CDR3 contains 14 residues. The germline gives CDR1 MGHRA, CDR2 YSYEKL. The CDR3 protein is CASSQQGGRTEAFF. The CDR3 nucleotides are TGCGCCAGCAGCCAACAGGGCGGAAGGACTGAAGCTTTCTTT.

The CDR3 region has the DNA TGTGCCAGCAGCGGTCAGGGTGGTGAAAAACTGTTTTTT. Its protein product is CASSGQGGEKLFF. The V call is TRBV9, the J call TRBJ1-4; tentatively, D is TRBD1 (5 bases). V lost 3 bases and J 7 bases, leaving 10 bases between the germline ends. Germline CDR1 reads SGDLS; CDR2 reads YYNGEE. The CDR3 consists of 13 residues.

The rearrangement uses TRBV5-6 and TRBJ1-1, with 10 bases lining up with TRBD1. Germline CDR1 and CDR2: SGHDT and YYEEEE. This CDR3 has 15 residues. V was clipped by 4 bases and J by 2 bases; unmatched bases: 5. CDR3 protein: CASSPTGGPNTEAFF. In DNA, the CDR3 is TGTGCCAGCAGCCCGACAGGGGGCCCCAACACTGAAGCTTTCTTT.

The chain carries TRBV4-1 and TRBJ1-5; TRBD1 might be the D (6 bases). The V and J ends lost 4 bases and 2 bases respectively, with 21 bases between them. Looked up from germline, CDR1 is MGHRA and CDR2 is YSYEKL. The CDR3 has 18 amino acids. The chain's CDR3 is CASSLSPAGGYGNQPQHF. The CDR3 bases are TGCGCCAGCAGCCTCTCACCGGCGGGGGGCTATGGCAATCAGCCCCAGCATTTT.

The chain joins TRBV27 to TRBJ2-7, with TRBD1 matching 7 bases. The CDR3 loop spans 17 amino acids. From germline, CDR1 is MNHEY and CDR2 SMNVEV (reference sequence). The V gene end was trimmed by 6 bases and the J gene end by 0 bases; junction bases not matched to a gene: 14. The CDR3 coding sequence is TGTGCCAGCAGCAGCCGGAAGACGGACAGGTTCTCCTACGAGCAGTACTTC. Protein: CASSSRKTDRFSYEQYF.

V and J are TRBV2 and TRBJ1-5, with TRBD1 matching 10 bases. The germline CDR1 and CDR2 sequences are SNHLY and FYNNEI. This CDR3 has 17 amino acids. J gave up 0 bases and V 8 bases, and 10 bases lay outside the gene matches. As DNA, the CDR3 is TGTGCCAGCCACCCCCGACAGGGGGCCGGTAGCAATCAGCCCCAGCATTTT. This translates into CASHPRQGAGSNQPQHF.

The chain links TRBV20-1 to TRBJ2-1; D may be TRBD2 (6 bases). CDR1 is DFQATT, CDR2 SNEGSKA, per germline (reference sequence). Trimming removed 6 bases at V and 12 bases at J, with 15 bases between. The CDR3 loop spans 11 amino acids. CDR3 sequence reads: CSAAEGGGQFF. In DNA form, the CDR3 reads TGCAGTGCCGCCGAGGGAGGAGGGCAGTTCTTC.

The V gene is TRBV9, the J gene TRBJ2-6, with a possible D match to TRBD1 (6 bases). There are 17 residues in the CDR3. Trimming took 4 bases from V and 0 from J, leaving 14 bases between them. Germline V lookup: CDR1 SGDLS, CDR2 YYNGEE. CDR3 region: CASSRRGIFSGANVLTF. Written as DNA, the CDR3 is TGTGCCAGCAGCCGCAGGGGCATCTTCTCTGGGGCCAACGTCCTGACTTTC.

V gene TRBV9 combines with J gene TRBJ2-6, with D possibly being TRBD2 (5 bases). V was cut by 4 bases and J by 0 bases, with 23 bases left in between. Germline V gene sequence: CDR1 SGDLS, CDR2 YYNGEE. The CDR3 is made up of 20 amino acids. DNA for the CDR3: TGTGCCAGCAGCTTCGAGGAGGAGCCCGCCCTCTTCTCTGGGGCCAACGTCCTGACTTTC. This gives the protein CASSFEEEPALFSGANVLTF.

V usage is TRBV18 and J usage is TRBJ1-5; D not certain. The germline CDR1 and CDR2 sequences are KGHSH and LQKENI. The CDR3 loop spans 14 amino acids. The V end lost 3 bases, the J end lost 4 bases, and 10 bases lay between the germline ends. The CDR3 sequence: CASSPAGSNQPQHF. The CDR3 coding sequence is TGTGCCAGCTCACCGGCAGGTTCAAATCAGCCCCAGCATTTT.

V usage is TRBV28 and J usage is TRBJ1-1; 7 bases line up with TRBD1. The V and J ends lost 10 bases and 2 bases, in that order; junction bases with no gene match: 10. This CDR3 is built from 14 residues. Germline CDR1 reads MDHEN; CDR2 reads SYDVKM. In DNA, the CDR3 is TGTGCCACTGTTTCCGGGACAGTTAACACTGAAGCTTTCTTT. It encodes CATVSGTVNTEAFF.